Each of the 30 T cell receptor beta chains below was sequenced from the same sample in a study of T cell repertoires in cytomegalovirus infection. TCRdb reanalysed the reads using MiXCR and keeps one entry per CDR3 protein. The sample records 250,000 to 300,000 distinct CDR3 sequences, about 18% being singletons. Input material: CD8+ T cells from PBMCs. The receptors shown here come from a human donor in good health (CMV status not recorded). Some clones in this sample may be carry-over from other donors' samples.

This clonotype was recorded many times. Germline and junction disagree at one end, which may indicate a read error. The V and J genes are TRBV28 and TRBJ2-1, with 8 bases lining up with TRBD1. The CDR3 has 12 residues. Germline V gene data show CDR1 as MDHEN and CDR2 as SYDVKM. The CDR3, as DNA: TGCGCCGGACAGGGCTCCTACAATGAGCAGTTCTTC. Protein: CAGQGSYNEQFF.

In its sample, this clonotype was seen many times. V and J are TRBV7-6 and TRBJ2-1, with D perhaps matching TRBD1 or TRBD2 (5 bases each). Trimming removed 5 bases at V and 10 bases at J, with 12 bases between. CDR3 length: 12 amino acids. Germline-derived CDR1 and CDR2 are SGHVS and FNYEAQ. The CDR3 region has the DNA TGTGCCAGCAGCCCAAATTGGGGGGAGCAGTTCTTC. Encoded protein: CASSPNWGEQFF.

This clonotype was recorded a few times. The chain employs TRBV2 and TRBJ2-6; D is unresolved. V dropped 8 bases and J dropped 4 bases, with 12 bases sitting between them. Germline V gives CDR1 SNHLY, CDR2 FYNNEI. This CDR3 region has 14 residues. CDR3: CASRSSTGANVLTF. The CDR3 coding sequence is TGTGCCAGCCGGTCCTCAACCGGGGCCAACGTCCTGACTTTC. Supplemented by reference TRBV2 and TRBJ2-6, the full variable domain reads EPEVTQTPSHQVTQMGQEVILRCVPISNHLYFYWYRQILGQKVEFLVSFYNNEISEKSEIFDDQFSVERPDGSNFTLKIRSTKLEDSAMYFCASRSSTGANVLTFGAGSRLTVL.

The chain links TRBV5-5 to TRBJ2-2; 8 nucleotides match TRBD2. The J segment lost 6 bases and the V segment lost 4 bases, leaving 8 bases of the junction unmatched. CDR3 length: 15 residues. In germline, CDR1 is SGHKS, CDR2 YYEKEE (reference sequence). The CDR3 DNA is TGTGCCAGCAGCCCGTCGGGAGGGAGTTCCGGGGAGCTGTTTTTT. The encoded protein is CASSPSGGSSGELFF.

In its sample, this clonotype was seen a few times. CDR3 sequence reads: CASSEGGTDTQYF. The CDR3 DNA reads TGTGCCAGCAGTGAGGGGGGCACAGATACGCAGTATTTT. The rearrangement links TRBV6-4 to TRBJ2-3; D might be TRBD1 or TRBD2, each matching 5 bases. The CDR3 has 13 amino acids. Germline values: CDR1 MRHNA, CDR2 SNTAGT. Trimming took 3 bases from V and 1 from J, leaving 5 bases between them.

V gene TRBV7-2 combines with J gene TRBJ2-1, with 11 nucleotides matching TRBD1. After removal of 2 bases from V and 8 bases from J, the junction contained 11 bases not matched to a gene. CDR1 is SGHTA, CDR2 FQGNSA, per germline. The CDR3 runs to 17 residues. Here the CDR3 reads CASSLLVLGQGADEQFF. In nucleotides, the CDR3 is TGTGCCAGCAGCTTATTAGTTTTAGGACAGGGGGCCGATGAGCAGTTCTTC.

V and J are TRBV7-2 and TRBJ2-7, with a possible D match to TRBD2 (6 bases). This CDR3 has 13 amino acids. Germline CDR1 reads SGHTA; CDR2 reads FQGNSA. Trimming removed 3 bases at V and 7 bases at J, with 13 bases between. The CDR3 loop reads CASSFFPTREQYF. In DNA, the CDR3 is TGTGCCAGCAGCTTCTTTCCGACTAGAGAGCAGTACTTC.

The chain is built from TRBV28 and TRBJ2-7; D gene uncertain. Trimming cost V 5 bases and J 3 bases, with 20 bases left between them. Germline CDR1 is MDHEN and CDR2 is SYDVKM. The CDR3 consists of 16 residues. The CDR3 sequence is CASSPPRTDDFYEQYF. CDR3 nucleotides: TGTGCCAGCAGTCCACCAAGGACGGACGACTTCTACGAGCAGTACTTC. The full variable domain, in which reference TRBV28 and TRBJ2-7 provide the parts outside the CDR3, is DVKVTQSSRYLVKRTGEKVFLECVQDMDHENMFWYRQDPGLGLRLIYFSYDVKMKEKGDIPEGYSVSREKKERFSLILESASTNQTSMYLCASSPPRTDDFYEQYFGPGTRLTVT.

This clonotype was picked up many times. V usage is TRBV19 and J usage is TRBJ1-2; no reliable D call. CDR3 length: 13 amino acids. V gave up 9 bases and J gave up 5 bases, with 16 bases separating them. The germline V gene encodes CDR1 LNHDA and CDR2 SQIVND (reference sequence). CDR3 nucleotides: TGTGCCAGCACCTCCTGGGGTCGTTATGGCTACACCTTC. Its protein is CASTSWGRYGYTF.

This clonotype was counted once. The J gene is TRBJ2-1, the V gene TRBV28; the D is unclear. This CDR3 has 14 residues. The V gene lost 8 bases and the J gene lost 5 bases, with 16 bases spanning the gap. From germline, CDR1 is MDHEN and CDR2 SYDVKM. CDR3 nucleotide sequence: TGTGCCAGCCCAACGTGGCAGGCCGACAATGAGCAGTTCTTC. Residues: CASPTWQADNEQFF.

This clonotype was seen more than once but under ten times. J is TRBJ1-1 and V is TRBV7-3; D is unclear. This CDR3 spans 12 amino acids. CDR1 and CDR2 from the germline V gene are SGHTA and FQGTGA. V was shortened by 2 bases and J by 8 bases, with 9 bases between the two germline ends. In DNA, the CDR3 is TGTGCCAGCAGCTTAGATGGACCCGAAGCTTTCTTT. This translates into CASSLDGPEAFF.

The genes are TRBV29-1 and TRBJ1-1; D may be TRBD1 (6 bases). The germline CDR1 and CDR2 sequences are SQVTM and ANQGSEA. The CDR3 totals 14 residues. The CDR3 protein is CSVPGAGWNTEAFF. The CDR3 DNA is TGCAGTGTCCCAGGGGCAGGGTGGAACACTGAAGCTTTCTTT.

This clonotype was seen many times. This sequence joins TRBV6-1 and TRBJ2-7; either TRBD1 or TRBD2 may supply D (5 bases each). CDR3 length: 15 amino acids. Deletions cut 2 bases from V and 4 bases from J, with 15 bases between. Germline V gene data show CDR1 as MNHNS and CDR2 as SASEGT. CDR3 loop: CASSEWGFSGYEQYF. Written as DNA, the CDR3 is TGTGCCAGCAGTGAATGGGGGTTTTCAGGGTACGAGCAGTACTTC.

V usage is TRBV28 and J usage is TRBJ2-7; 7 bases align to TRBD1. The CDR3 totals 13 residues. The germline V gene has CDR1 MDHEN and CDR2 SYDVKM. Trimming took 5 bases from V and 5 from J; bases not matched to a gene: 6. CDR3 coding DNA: TGTGCCAGCAGTACCTACAGGGGAAACGAGCAGTACTTC. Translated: CASSTYRGNEQYF.

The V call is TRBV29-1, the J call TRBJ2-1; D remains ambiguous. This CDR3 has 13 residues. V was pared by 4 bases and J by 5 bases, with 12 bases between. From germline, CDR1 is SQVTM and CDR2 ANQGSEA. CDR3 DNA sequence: TGCAGCGTTGGGGCACAGCCGAACAATGAGCAGTTCTTC. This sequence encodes CSVGAQPNNEQFF.

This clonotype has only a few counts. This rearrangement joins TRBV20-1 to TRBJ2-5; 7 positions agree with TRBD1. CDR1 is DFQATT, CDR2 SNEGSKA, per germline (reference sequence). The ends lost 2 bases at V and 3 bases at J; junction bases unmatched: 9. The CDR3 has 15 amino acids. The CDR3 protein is CSARQTGLEEETQYF. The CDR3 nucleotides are TGCAGTGCTAGACAGACAGGGTTAGAGGAAGAGACCCAGTACTTC.

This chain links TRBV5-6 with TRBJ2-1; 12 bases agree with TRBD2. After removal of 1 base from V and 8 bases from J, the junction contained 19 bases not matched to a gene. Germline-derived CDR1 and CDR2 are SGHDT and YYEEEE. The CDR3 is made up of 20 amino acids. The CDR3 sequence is CASSLSWDWASGGASDEQFF. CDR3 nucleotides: TGTGCCAGCAGCTTGAGCTGGGACTGGGCTAGCGGGGGGGCAAGCGATGAGCAGTTCTTC. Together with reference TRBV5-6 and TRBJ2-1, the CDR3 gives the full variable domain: DAGVTQSPTHLIKTRGQQVTLRCSPKSGHDTVSWYQQALGQGPQFIFQYYEEEERQRGNFPDRFSGHQFPNYSSELNVNALLLGDSALYLCASSLSWDWASGGASDEQFFGPGTRLTVL.

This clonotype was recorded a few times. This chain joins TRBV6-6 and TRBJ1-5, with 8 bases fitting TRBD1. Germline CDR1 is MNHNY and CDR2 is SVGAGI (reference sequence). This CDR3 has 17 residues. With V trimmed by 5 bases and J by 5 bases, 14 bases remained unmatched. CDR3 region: CASSVIPMDRVDQPQHF. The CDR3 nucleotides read TGTGCCAGCAGTGTAATCCCTATGGACAGGGTTGATCAGCCCCAGCATTTT.

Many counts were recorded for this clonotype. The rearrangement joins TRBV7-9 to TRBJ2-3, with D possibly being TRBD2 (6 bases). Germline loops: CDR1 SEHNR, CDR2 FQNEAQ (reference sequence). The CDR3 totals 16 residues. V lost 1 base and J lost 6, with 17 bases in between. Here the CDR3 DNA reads TGTGCCAGCAGCTTAGGGGACCCTCGGAGGGCGGATACGCAGTATTTT. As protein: CASSLGDPRRADTQYF.

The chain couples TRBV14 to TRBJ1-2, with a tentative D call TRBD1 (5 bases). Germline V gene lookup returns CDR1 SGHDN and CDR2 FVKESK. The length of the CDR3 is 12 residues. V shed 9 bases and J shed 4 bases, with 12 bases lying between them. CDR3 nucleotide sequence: TGTGCCAGTTCGGGACGGCCCTATGGCTACACCTTC. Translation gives CASSGRPYGYTF.

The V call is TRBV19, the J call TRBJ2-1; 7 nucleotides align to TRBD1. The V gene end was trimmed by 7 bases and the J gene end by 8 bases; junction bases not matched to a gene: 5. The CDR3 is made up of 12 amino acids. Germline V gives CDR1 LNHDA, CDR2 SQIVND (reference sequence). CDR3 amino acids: CASNTGADEQFF. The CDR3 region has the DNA TGTGCCAGTAACACAGGGGCTGATGAGCAGTTCTTC.

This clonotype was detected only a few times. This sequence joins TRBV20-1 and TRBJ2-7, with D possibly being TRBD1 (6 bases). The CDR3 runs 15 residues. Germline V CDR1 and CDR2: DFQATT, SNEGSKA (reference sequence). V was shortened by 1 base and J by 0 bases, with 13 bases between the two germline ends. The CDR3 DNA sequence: TGCAGTGCTAGAGGGTCAGGGGTCCGCTCCTACGAGCAGTACTTC. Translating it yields CSARGSGVRSYEQYF.

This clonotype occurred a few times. CDR3 coding DNA: TGTGCCAGCAGCGCCGGGACAGGGGAACAAGAGACCCAGTACTTC. It yields the protein CASSAGTGEQETQYF. V and J are TRBV7-9 and TRBJ2-5, with 10 bases lining up with TRBD1. The length of the CDR3 is 15 residues. V was clipped by 5 bases and J by 2 bases; unmatched bases: 5. The germline CDR1 and CDR2 sequences are SEHNR and FQNEAQ (reference sequence).

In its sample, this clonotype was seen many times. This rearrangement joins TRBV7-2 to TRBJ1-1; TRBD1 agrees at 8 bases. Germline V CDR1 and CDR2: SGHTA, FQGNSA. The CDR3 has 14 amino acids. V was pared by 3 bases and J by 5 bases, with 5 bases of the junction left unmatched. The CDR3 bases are TGTGCCAGCAGCTTCCGGACAGGGAGGACTGAAGCTTTCTTT. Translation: CASSFRTGRTEAFF.

The chain's CDR3 is CASSPRGGHGGLAYSNEQFF. Here the CDR3 DNA reads TGTGCCAGCAGCCCGAGAGGGGGGCACGGGGGACTAGCGTATAGTAATGAGCAGTTCTTC. This chain joins TRBV7-9 and TRBJ2-1, with 10 bases fitting TRBD2. The germline gives CDR1 SEHNR, CDR2 FQNEAQ (reference sequence). The junction had 23 bases not matched to a gene; V was cut back by 5 bases and J by 7 bases. The CDR3 consists of 20 residues.

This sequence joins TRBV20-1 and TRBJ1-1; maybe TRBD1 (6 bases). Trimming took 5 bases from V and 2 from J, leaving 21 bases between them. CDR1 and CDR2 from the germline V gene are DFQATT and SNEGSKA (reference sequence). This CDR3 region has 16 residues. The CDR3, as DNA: TGCAGTGCTGAGGAAAGGTTCGGGGGCGTAAACACTGAAGCTTTCTTT. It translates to CSAEERFGGVNTEAFF.

The CDR3 is CASSHRGQVHYEQYF. The CDR3 nucleotides read TGTGCCAGCAGTCACAGGGGGCAGGTTCACTACGAGCAGTACTTC. The chain recombines TRBV6-1 with TRBJ2-7; 9 nucleotides match TRBD1. V gave up 5 bases and J gave up 3 bases; unmatched junction bases: 8. The CDR3 has 15 residues. Germline-derived CDR1 and CDR2 are MNHNS and SASEGT.

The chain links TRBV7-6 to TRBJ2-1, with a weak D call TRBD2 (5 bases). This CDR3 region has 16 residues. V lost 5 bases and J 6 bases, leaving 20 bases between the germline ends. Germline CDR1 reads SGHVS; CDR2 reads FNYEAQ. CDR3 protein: CASSPVGMGRGNEQFF. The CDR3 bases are TGTGCCAGCAGCCCAGTCGGTATGGGCCGGGGCAATGAGCAGTTCTTC. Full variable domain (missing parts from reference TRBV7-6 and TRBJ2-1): GAGVSQSPRYKVTKRGQDVALRCDPISGHVSLYWYRQALGQGPEFLTYFNYEAQQDKSGLPNDRFSAERPEGSISTLTIQRTEQRDSAMYRCASSPVGMGRGNEQFFGPGTRLTVL.

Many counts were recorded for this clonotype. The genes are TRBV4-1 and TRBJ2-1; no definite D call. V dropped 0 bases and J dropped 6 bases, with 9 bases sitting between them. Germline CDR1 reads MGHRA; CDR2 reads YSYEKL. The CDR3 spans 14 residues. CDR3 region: CASSQEDGINEQFF. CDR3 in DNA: TGCGCCAGCAGCCAAGAAGATGGCATCAATGAGCAGTTCTTC.

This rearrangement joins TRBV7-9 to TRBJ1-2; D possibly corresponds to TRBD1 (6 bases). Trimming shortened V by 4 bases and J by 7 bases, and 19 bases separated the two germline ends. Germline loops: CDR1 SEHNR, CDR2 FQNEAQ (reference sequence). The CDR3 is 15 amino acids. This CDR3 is CASSSPGGLNSGYTF. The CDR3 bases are TGTGCCAGCAGCTCCCCTGGGGGGCTGAACAGTGGCTACACCTTC.